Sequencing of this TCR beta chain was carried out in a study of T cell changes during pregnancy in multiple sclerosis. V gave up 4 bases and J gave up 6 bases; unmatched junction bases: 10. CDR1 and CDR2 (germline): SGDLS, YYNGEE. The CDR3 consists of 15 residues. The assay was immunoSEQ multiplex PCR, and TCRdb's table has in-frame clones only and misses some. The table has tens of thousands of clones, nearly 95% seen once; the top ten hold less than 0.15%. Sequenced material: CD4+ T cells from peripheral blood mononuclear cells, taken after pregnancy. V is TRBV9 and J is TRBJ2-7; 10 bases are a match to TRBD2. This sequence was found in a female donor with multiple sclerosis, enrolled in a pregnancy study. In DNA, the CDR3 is TGTGCCAGCAGCTCCCCGGCTAGCGGGAGTTCCGAGCAGTACTTC. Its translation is CASSSPASGSSEQYF.